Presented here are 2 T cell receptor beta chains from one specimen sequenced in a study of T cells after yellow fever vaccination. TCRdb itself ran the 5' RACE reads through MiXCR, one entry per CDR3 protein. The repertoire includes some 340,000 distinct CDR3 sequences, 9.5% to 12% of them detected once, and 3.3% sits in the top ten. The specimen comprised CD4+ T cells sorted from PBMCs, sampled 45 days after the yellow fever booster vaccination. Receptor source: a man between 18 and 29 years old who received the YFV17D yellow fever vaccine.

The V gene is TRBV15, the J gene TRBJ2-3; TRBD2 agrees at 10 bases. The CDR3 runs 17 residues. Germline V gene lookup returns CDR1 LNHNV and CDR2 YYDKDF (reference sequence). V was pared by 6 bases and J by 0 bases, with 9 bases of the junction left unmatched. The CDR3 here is CATRDSASGGSTDTQYF. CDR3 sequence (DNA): TGTGCCACCAGGGACTCAGCTAGCGGGGGTAGCACAGATACGCAGTATTTT. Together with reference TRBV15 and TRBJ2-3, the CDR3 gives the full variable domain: DAMVIQNPRYQVTQFGKPVTLSCSQTLNHNVMYWYQQKSSQAPKLLFHYYDKDFNNEADTPDNFQSRRPNTSFCFLDIRSPGLGDTAMYLCATRDSASGGSTDTQYFGPGTRLTVL.

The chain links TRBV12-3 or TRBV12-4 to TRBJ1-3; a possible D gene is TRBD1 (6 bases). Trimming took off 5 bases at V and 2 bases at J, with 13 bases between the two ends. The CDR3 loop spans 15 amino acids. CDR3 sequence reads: CASSPSSGAGNTIYF. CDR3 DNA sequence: TGTGCCAGCAGTCCATCTTCAGGGGCTGGAAACACCATATATTTT.